This T cell receptor (beta chain) is from a study of graft-versus-host responses after intestinal transplantation. Background on the study: Recipients were all induced with anti-thymocyte globulin, then given tacrolimus and steroids for 3 to 4 years.

This CDR3 spans 15 amino acids. Germline loops: CDR1 SEHNR, CDR2 FQNEAQ (reference sequence). The V end lost 1 base, the J end lost 2 bases, and 8 bases lay between the germline ends. As regards this clone: Its antigen remains unknown.

Data came from immunoSEQ multiplex PCR; TCRdb stores just in-frame clones and leaves some out. The data show about 100,000 clones, with 75% to 95% seen just once and about 16% held by the top ten. Findings of the study overall: Graft-donor T cell macrochimerism coincided with high graft-versus-host to host-versus-graft clonal ratios in allografts.

The chain links TRBV7-9 to TRBJ2-2, with D tentatively TRBD1 or TRBD2 (5 bases each). The sample was PBMCs, taken 450 to 480 days after intestinal transplant. The TCR comes from a human patient who received an intestinal transplant, so some T cells may come from the graft donor. Here the CDR3 DNA reads TGTGCCAGCAGCTTAGGGGACCGCAACACCGGGGAGCTGTTTTTT. It yields the protein CASSLGDRNTGELFF.